This T cell receptor beta chain was retrieved from a study of neurological immune-mediated disorders. The time point was: technical triplicate 1. The unsorted libraries originated from 2 million PBMCs kept at -80 C. CDR1 and CDR2 from the germline V gene are SGHTA and FQGNSA. The CDR3 contains 12 residues. With V trimmed by 3 bases and J by 13 bases, 2 bases remained unmatched. With 10-nucleotide random UMIs, 5'RACE was used to make the cDNA. Every sequencing run gave over 170 million TCR-beta sequences, taken from 15-18 subjects. TCRdb re-analysed the 5' RACE reads in MiXCR, keeping a single row per CDR3 protein. The sample lists about 38,000 distinct CDR3 sequences, approximately 10% seen once, with approximately 4% in the top ten. This clonotype was detected many times.

The rearrangement joins TRBV7-2 to TRBJ2-1, with 11 bases aligning to TRBD2. Sequenced input: PBMCs. This sequence originates from a man in his 60s with HTLV-1-associated myelopathy (HAM/TSP). CDR3 region: CASSFTSGRQFF. In nucleotides, the CDR3 is TGTGCCAGCAGCTTTACTAGCGGGAGACAGTTCTTC. Together with reference TRBV7-2 and TRBJ2-1, the CDR3 gives the full variable domain: GAGVSQSPSNKVTEKGKDVELRCDPISGHTALYWYRQSLGQGLEFLIYFQGNSAPDKSGLPSDRFSAERTGGSVSTLTIQRTQQEDSAVYLCASSFTSGRQFFGPGTRLTVL.